This T cell receptor beta chain was identified in a study of CD8+CD57+ T cells in acquired aplastic anemia (dated by TCRdb to 2016 to 2019). With respect to the entire study: Extracted DNA from sorted CD4+ and CD8+ cells averaged approximately 3.4 ug, ranging from roughly 0.17 to 30 ug. For healthy donor samples, the average read count was around 9.9 million for CD4+ cells and 11 million to 14 million for CD8+ cells. Beyond this particular receptor, the publication reports: Roughly 30 CD8+ CDR3 sequences were found to be shared between patients and controls, but these sequences appeared to be highly expressed in patients and within the immunodominant clones of the patients. Patients and healthy controls showed no significant difference in CD8+ Simpson's diversity (P=0.060).

In this study, sorted CD4+ and CD8+ T cells from the blood of healthy subjects and of severe aplastic anemia patients had their TCR repertoires deep-sequenced. Ficoll-Paque density gradient centrifugation was used to isolate peripheral blood mononuclear cells. Before DNA extraction, CD4+ and CD8+ T cells were sorted with FACS or magnetic beads. The cysteine opens and the phenylalanine closes a CDR3 of 16 amino acids. Left in the record is the CDR3 DNA by itself, 48 bases read in frame from the first base. The V and J ends are trimmed by 1 base and 10 bases, leaving 22 bases between them. According to the germline V gene, CDR1 reads SGHVT and CDR2 reads SQSDAQ. This clonotype occurred once. Its antigen remains unidentified. No quality values exist for individual bases; no much larger clone is one base distant. A single read counts as weak evidence. Genomic DNA was used as template for profiling of TCR beta VDJ combinations and CDR3 sequences. An Illumina HiSeq 2000 was used for TCR repertoire sequencing. Processing in the source paper ran as follows. Repertoires were assessed using TRBV/TRBJ rearrangement plots, CDR3 size and DJ length profiles, and Simpson's diversity index. The most abundant DNA sequence in the deep sequencing data was taken as the immunodominant clone. CDR3 amino acid sequences were checked for sharing between subjects and were compared against published repertoires and the VDJdb database. Using fastp trimming at Q25 and MiXCR clonotype assembly, TCRdb reanalyzed the public sequencing data and kept in-frame beta chains. Rows with a matching CDR3 protein are joined into one entry that keeps the most common DNA and genes. Here the V and J calls rest on TCRdb's processing, not on the authors' analysis. Here the sample has about 420,000 distinct CDR3 sequences; 65% to 75% occur a single time. The top ten clonotypes cover 4% of the sample.

The rearrangement joined TRBV7-4 to TRBJ1-2; tentative D gene TRBD1, with 5 bases matching. The sequence derives from a human donor in good health, serving as a control. The sequencing input was sorted CD4+, CD8+, or CD8+CD57+ T cells (not recorded which) from PBMCs. The DNA sequence is as follows: TGTGCCAGCAGCTTAGTTCTGGGGACTGGCTACTCCTTCTACACCTTC. The resulting protein is CASSLVLGTGYSFYTF.